The 21 T cell receptor beta chains below come from one sample, sequenced in a study of T cell repertoires in aging, cancer and after chemotherapy. The template was genomic DNA from peripheral blood, not RNA. TRB rearrangements spanning V, D and J were amplified using mixed TRB-A/B primers. Via MiXCR, TCRdb re-called the multiplex PCR reads, giving one row per CDR3 protein. Of 1,000 or so distinct CDR3 sequences detected, over 15% appear once; the ten largest clones hold roughly a third. Sequenced input: blood. The receptors here all came from a human donor with a solid tumor.

Relative to its sample, this clonotype is medium-sized. This chain connects TRBV24-1 to TRBJ1-2; 7 bases line up with TRBD1. Losses at the gene ends were 5 bases for V and 3 bases for J; bases not matched to a gene: 5. The CDR3 extends over 14 amino acids. Germline CDR1 and CDR2: KGHDR and SFDVKD. DNA for the CDR3: TGTGCCACCAGTGCCGCGGGACAGTACTATGGCTACACCTTC. Translated: CATSAAGQYYGYTF.

The rearrangement uses TRBV6-1 and TRBJ1-1, with D possibly being TRBD1 (5 bases). CDR3 length: 12 amino acids. The V gene's germline CDR1 is MNHNS and CDR2 SASEGT. V lost 3 bases and J 7 bases, leaving 9 bases between the germline ends. The CDR3 sequence: CASSDRQREAFF. The CDR3 nucleotides read TGTGCCAGCAGTGACAGACAGCGTGAAGCTTTCTTT.

This clonotype ranks as large (0.1 to 1%). The chain links TRBV12-3 or TRBV12-4 to TRBJ1-2; TRBD1 matches at 9 bases. There are 14 residues in the CDR3. The J segment lost 3 bases and the V segment lost 7 bases, leaving 6 bases of the junction unmatched. CDR3 coding DNA: TGTGCCAGCACCCTGGACAGGGGAGACTATGGCTACACCTTC. This encodes CASTLDRGDYGYTF.

By sample share, this clonotype is large. This chain connects TRBV6-5 to TRBJ1-2, with 9 bases fitting TRBD1. The trim removed 5 bases at V and 5 bases at J, leaving 9 bases unmatched. This CDR3 spans 15 amino acids. Germline V CDR1 and CDR2: MNHEY, SVGAGI. CDR3 coding DNA: TGTGCCAGCAGTCCTCAAGGGACAGGGAGATATGGCTACACCTTC. Amino acid sequence: CASSPQGTGRYGYTF.

As to this clonotype: Germline and junction disagree at one end, which may indicate a read error. The V gene is TRBV23-1, the J gene TRBJ1-2; no clear D. TRBV23-1 is noted as an ORF with a role that remains uncertain. CDR3 length equals 17 residues. The CDR3 DNA reads as TGCGCCAGCAGTCACCCCTTCTCTATTTTGTTAGACTATGGCTACAACTTC. Encoded protein: CASSHPFSILLDYGYNF.

By its share, this clonotype is medium-sized (0.01 to 0.1%). The CDR3 is CASSLTGRIRTEAFF. CDR3 coding DNA: TGTGCCAGCAGCTTGACAGGCCGGATCCGCACTGAAGCTTTCTTT. V gene TRBV7-9 combines with J gene TRBJ1-1; TRBD1 is a possible D gene (6 bases). Trimming pared 3 bases from V and 4 bases from J, leaving 15 bases between. Germline-derived CDR1 and CDR2 are SEHNR and FQNEAQ (reference sequence). CDR3 length: 15 residues.

By proportion, this clonotype is large. This CDR3 reads CATSRLAVVAGPTGELFF. CDR3 DNA sequence: TGTGCCACCAGCAGGCTAGCCGTGGTAGCGGGACCCACCGGGGAGCTGTTTTTT. The gene calls are TRBV15 and TRBJ2-2, with 8 bases matching TRBD2. The germline V gene encodes CDR1 LNHNV and CDR2 YYDKDF (reference sequence). V shed 3 bases, J shed 4 bases, and the junction held 13 bases outside the gene matches. The CDR3 extends over 18 amino acids. Full variable domain (rest looked up from reference TRBV15 and TRBJ2-2): DAMVIQNPRYQVTQFGKPVTLSCSQTLNHNVMYWYQQKSSQAPKLLFHYYDKDFNNEADTPDNFQSRRPNTSFCFLDIRSPGLGDTAMYLCATSRLAVVAGPTGELFFGEGSRLTVL.

In this sample, this clonotype is medium-sized (0.01 to 0.1%). The J gene is TRBJ1-6, the V gene TRBV6-5; TRBD1 is a possible D gene (5 bases). Trimming pared 6 bases from V and 0 bases from J, leaving 12 bases between. CDR1 is MNHEY and CDR2 is SVGAGI in the germline V gene. The CDR3 runs to 16 residues. The CDR3 DNA is TGTGCCAGCAGCGCCGGGGGGGGCTCCTATAATTCACCCCTCCACTTT. Protein: CASSAGGGSYNSPLHF.

This chain joins TRBV10-2 and TRBJ1-1, with TRBD1 as a possible D gene (5 bases). This CDR3 is 14 amino acids long. Germline CDR1 and CDR2: WSHSY and SAAADI. The V end was cut by 5 bases, the J end by 2 bases, with 12 bases between. The CDR3 nucleotides are TGCGCCAGCAGTCGGGACCGCATAAACACTGAAGCTTTCTTT. Protein sequence: CASSRDRINTEAFF.

As to this clonotype: Since a much larger clone is just one base distant, this may be a read error. This sequence joins TRBV6-5 and TRBJ2-7, with 7 positions matching TRBD1. This CDR3 has 15 amino acids. Germline assignment: CDR1 MNHEY and CDR2 SVGAGI. The CDR3 loop is CVSSRPGTETYEQYF. The CDR3 nucleotides are TGTGTCAGCAGCCGCCCGGGGACAGAAACCTACGAGCAGTACTTC.

Concerning this clonotype: Compared with germline, one end of the junction differs, possibly owing to a read error. V usage is TRBV27 and J usage is TRBJ2-1; D possibly corresponds to TRBD2 (5 bases). This CDR3 spans 15 amino acids. Germline V CDR1 and CDR2: MNHEY, SMNVEV (reference sequence). This CDR3 reads CASGAGRSSYNKQFF. Here the CDR3 DNA reads TGTGCCAGCGGCGCGGGCCGGAGCTCCTACAATAAGCAGTTCTTC.

This clonotype is medium-sized (0.01 to 0.1%). The J gene is TRBJ2-7, the V gene TRBV15; D unresolved. The germline gives CDR1 LNHNV, CDR2 YYDKDF (reference sequence). Trimming shortened V by 6 bases and J by 6 bases, and 15 bases separated the two germline ends. This CDR3 spans 13 amino acids. The CDR3 sequence is CATRDMWTGEQYF. In DNA form, the CDR3 reads TGTGCCACCAGAGATATGTGGACGGGCGAGCAGTACTTC.

The rearrangement uses TRBV2 and TRBJ2-2, with 9 bases lining up with TRBD1. The junction had 7 bases not matched to a gene; V was cut back by 4 bases and J by 7 bases. Germline CDR1 and CDR2: SNHLY and FYNNEI. This CDR3 spans 15 amino acids. This CDR3 is CASSVEQGASGELFF. The CDR3 DNA sequence: TGTGCCAGCAGTGTGGAACAGGGGGCGAGCGGGGAGCTGTTTTTT.

To note about this clonotype: Relative to the germline gene, one junction end is altered; a read error may explain this. The chain combines TRBV6-6 with TRBJ2-1, with D perhaps TRBD1 (5 bases). The CDR3 totals 15 residues. Germline CDR1 is MNHNY and CDR2 is SVGAGI (reference sequence). DNA for the CDR3: TGCGCCAGCAGAACCCGACAGAGTGGGGACAATGAGCAGTTCTTC. The encoded protein is CASRTRQSGDNEQFF.

By sample fraction, this clonotype is medium-sized. This chain uses TRBV15 with TRBJ2-7, with 10 bases that match TRBD2. This CDR3 contains 16 residues. Germline CDR1 LNHNV, CDR2 YYDKDF (reference sequence). Trimming cost V 5 bases and J 6 bases; bases outside gene matches: 13. The CDR3: CATSQRFSSGSREQYF. CDR3 sequence (DNA): TGTGCCACCAGCCAGAGATTTTCTAGCGGGAGTCGCGAGCAGTACTTC.

In regard to this clonotype: The germline gene is not matched at one end of the junction; a read error may be the cause. The chain couples TRBV20-1 to TRBJ1-5; 8 bases line up with TRBD1. The CDR3 contains 14 residues. CDR1 is DFQATT and CDR2 is SNEGSKA in the germline V gene (reference sequence). CDR3 sequence: CSAPDRGSSQPQHF. DNA for the CDR3: TGCAGTGCTCCAGACAGGGGCAGCAGTCAGCCCCAGCATTTT.

V and J are TRBV20-1 and TRBJ2-5; perhaps TRBD2 as D (5 bases). CDR1 is DFQATT and CDR2 is SNEGSKA in the germline V gene (reference sequence). V was shortened by 6 bases and J by 2 bases, with 13 bases between the two germline ends. The CDR3 runs 13 residues. Written as DNA, the CDR3 is TGCAGTGCCCGAGGGTGGATACAAGAGACCCAGTACTTC. Translation: CSARGWIQETQYF.

This clonotype was found a few times. This CDR3 fails to terminate in the conserved phenylalanine or tryptophan, so it likely reflects a read error. The DNA is left out, because the CDR3 cannot be placed on it with certainty; the CDR3 is given as TCRdb lists it. This rearrangement joins TRBV7-9 to TRBJ2-1; the tabulated D call, TRBD2, remains unverified against the DNA. The CDR3 extends over 12 residues, inclusive of both ends. Germline loops: CDR1 SEHNR, CDR2 FQNEAQ (reference sequence). CDR3 region: CASSPESRGTLL.

Relative to its sample, this clonotype is medium-sized. This chain uses TRBV7-9 with TRBJ1-1, with 8 bases aligning to TRBD1. Germline-derived CDR1 and CDR2 are SEHNR and FQNEAQ (reference sequence). J was trimmed by 4 bases and V by 4 bases; bases with no gene match: 2. The CDR3 contains 13 residues. CDR3 DNA sequence: TGTGCCAGCAGCTCAGGACAGGGCACTGAAGCTTTCTTT. Translation: CASSSGQGTEAFF.

This rearrangement joins TRBV11-2 to TRBJ2-3, with D possibly matching TRBD2 (7 bases). From germline, CDR1 is SGHAT and CDR2 FQNNGV. The germline V and J ends were trimmed by 0 bases and 8 bases, with 18 bases remaining between them. The CDR3 totals 16 residues. The CDR3 loop reads CASSLERGPPEGTQYF. The CDR3 nucleotides are TGTGCCAGCAGCTTAGAGCGGGGGCCCCCCGAGGGTACGCAGTATTTT.

Only a few counts were recorded for this clonotype. The CDR3: CASALSGTGNTGELFF. CDR3 bases: TGTGCCAGCGCTCTTTCCGGGACAGGCAACACCGGGGAGCTGTTTTTT. V is TRBV6-6 and J is TRBJ2-2, with TRBD1 identical over 8 bases. CDR3 length equals 16 residues. Trimming took 8 bases from V and 2 from J; bases not matched to a gene: 10. Germline assignment: CDR1 MNHNY and CDR2 SVGAGI (reference sequence).